This T cell receptor beta chain was documented in a study of cytomegalovirus exposure and HLA in healthy donors. The V gene end was trimmed by 6 bases and the J gene end by 8 bases; junction bases not matched to a gene: 10. Germline lookup yields CDR1 LNHNV and CDR2 YYDKDF (reference sequence). The CDR3 runs 15 residues. PCR amplification relied on 60 Vbeta primers (plus 13 Jbeta primers). Libraries were prepared by immunoSEQ multiplex PCR; TCRdb keeps only in-frame clonotypes and omits some of them. This sample has roughly 140,000 clones; around 80% occur once, and the top ten carry approximately 5.7%.

The material sequenced was PBMCs. This chain connects TRBV15 to TRBJ2-4, with 10 bases aligning to TRBD1. This TCR came from a man aged 25-40 years in good health and CMV-seropositive. The CDR3 DNA follows: TGTGCCACCAGAGCTAGACCGGGGACAGGGGACATTCAGTACTTC. As protein: CATRARPGTGDIQYF.